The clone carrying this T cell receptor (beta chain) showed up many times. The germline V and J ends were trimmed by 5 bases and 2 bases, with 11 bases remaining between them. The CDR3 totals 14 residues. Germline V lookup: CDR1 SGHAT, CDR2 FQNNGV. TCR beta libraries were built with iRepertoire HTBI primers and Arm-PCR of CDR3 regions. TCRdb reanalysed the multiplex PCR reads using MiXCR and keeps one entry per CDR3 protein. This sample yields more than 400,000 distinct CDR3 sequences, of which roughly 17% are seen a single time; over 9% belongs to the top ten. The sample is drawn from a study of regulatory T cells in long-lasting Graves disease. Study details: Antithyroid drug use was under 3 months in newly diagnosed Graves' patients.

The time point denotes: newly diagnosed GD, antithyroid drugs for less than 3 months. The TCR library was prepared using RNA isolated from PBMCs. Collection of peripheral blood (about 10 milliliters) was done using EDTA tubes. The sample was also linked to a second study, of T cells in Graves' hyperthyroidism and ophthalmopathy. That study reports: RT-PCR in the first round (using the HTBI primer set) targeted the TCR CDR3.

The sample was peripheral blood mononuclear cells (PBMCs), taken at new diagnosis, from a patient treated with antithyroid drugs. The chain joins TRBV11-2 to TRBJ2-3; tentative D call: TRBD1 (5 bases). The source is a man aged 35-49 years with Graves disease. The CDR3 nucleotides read TGTGCCAGCAGCCCGACAGACTTCACAGATACGCAGTATTTT. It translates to CASSPTDFTDTQYF.